A selection of T cell receptor beta chains follows, all from one sample in a study of blood T cell repertoires in COVID-19. Clones were sequenced by immunoSEQ multiplex PCR, and TCRdb holds only the in-frame ones, with some missing. The data show about 32,000 clones, 80% to 95% seen once. What was sequenced was peripheral blood. These receptors all come from a man in his fifties or sixties with acute or convalescent COVID-19. The CDR3 runs from the conserved cysteine through the conserved F or W. Each record gives: V gene, J gene, D gene, clone size, CDR3 DNA, CDR3 protein. A D gene is named only where the DNA matches it firmly. The size entry is marked missing in some rows and otherwise reads once, few, many or a size class.

TRBV27,TRBJ2-3,TRBD2,-,TGTGCCAGCAGTCAACTGGCGGGAGGGCCTAATACGCAGTATTTT,CASSQLAGGPNTQYF
TRBV11-3,TRBJ1-2,-,-,TGTGCCAGCAGCCCCGGGTCCATCTATGGCTACACCTTC,CASSPGSIYGYTF
TRBV7-2,TRBJ1-5,TRBD1,-,TGTGCCAGCAGCTTGATTGGTGCCGACAGGGGCCGGATTCAGCCCCAGCATTTT,CASSLIGADRGRIQPQHF
TRBV18,TRBJ1-1,TRBD1,-,TGTGCCAGCTCACCACCGAATAGGGGGCGTAACACTGAAGCTTTCTTT,CASSPPNRGRNTEAFF
TRBV5-5,TRBJ2-3,-,-,TGTGCCAGCAGCTGGCAGGGCGGTGACACAGATACGCAGTATTTT,CASSWQGGDTDTQYF
TRBV6-2/TRBV6-3,TRBJ1-5,-,-,TGTGCCAGCAGTTACACGGCGGCCGTCTATAGCAATCAGCCCCAGCATTTT,CASSYTAAVYSNQPQHF
TRBV30,TRBJ1-4,-,-,TGTGCCTGGGATCCCCCGGGGGCAACTAATGAAAAACTGTTTTTT,CAWDPPGATNEKLFF
TRBV9,TRBJ1-2,-,few,TGTGCCAGCACGAGGGTTACTAACTATGGCTACACCTTC,CASTRVTNYGYTF
TRBV3-1/TRBV3-2,TRBJ2-7,-,-,TGTGCCAGCAGCCATTCGATGGACTACTCCTACGAGCAGTACTTC,CASSHSMDYSYEQYF
TRBV6-1,TRBJ2-3,TRBD2,-,TGTGCCAGCAGTGGGCTGAGAGGGAGGGCCGTGGATACGCAGTATTTT,CASSGLRGRAVDTQYF
TRBV7-9,TRBJ1-6,-,-,TGTGCCAGCAGCTTAGGCGGAGGCTCAAATTCACCCCTCCACTTT,CASSLGGGSNSPLHF
TRBV3-1/TRBV3-2,TRBJ1-4,-,-,TGTGCCAGCAGCCACCGACAGGACTGGCTCGGTGGAACTAATGAAAAACTGTTTTTT,CASSHRQDWLGGTNEKLFF
TRBV14,TRBJ1-2,-,-,TGTGCCAGCAGTGGTTGGGGGGAAGACTCCTATGGCTACACCTTC,CASSGWGEDSYGYTF